Listed below are T cell receptor beta chains from one sample, sequenced in a study of beta chain features in type 1 diabetes. Measured with immunoSEQ multiplex PCR; TCRdb has only the in-frame clones, and not every one. The sample carries around 150,000 clones, roughly 8% recorded once. Material: central memory CD4+ T cells from blood. The receptors were sampled from a woman between 18 and 29 years old with type 1 diabetes. The CDR3 runs from the conserved cysteine through the conserved F or W. The order of the fields is CDR3 DNA, CDR3 protein, clone size, CDR3 length, V gene, D gene, J gene. D genes are given only for firm matches. Part of the rows lack a size; the others show once, few, many or a class for expanded clones.

TGCGCCAGCAGCCAAGGACAGGGCGGACTAAGGGAGACCCAGTACTTC | CASSQGQGGLRETQYF | few | 16 | TRBV4-3 | NA | TRBJ2-5
TGTGCCAGCAGTCCCGCGAGAGAGTTAATTAACGAGCAGTACTTC | CASSPARELINEQYF | NA | 15 | TRBV28 | NA | TRBJ2-7
TGTGCCAGCAGCTTGGCGGCGGGCCGCGACTACGAGCAGTACTTC | CASSLAAGRDYEQYF | NA | 15 | TRBV5-5 | NA | TRBJ2-7
TGTGCCAGCAGCTCCCGAGCGGGAGTGGAGACCCAGTACTTC | CASSSRAGVETQYF | few | 14 | TRBV5-4 | TRBD2 | TRBJ2-5
TGTGCCAGCAGTGAATCTGGGCAGCCTGGGGCCAACGTCCTGACTTTC | CASSESGQPGANVLTF | few | 16 | TRBV25-1 | NA | TRBJ2-6
TGTGCCAGCAGTTTATATAGGACAGGGGGCTCCGGCACTGAAGCTTTCTTT | CASSLYRTGGSGTEAFF | NA | 17 | TRBV28 | TRBD1 | TRBJ1-1
TGCGCCAGCAGTCAATCGGTCCAGGGGGGAGACACTGAAGCTTTCTTT | CASSQSVQGGDTEAFF | NA | 16 | TRBV23-1 | TRBD1 | TRBJ1-1
TGCGCCAGCAGCTTGGATCTAGCGGGGGGAACAGATACGCAGTATTTT | CASSLDLAGGTDTQYF | NA | 16 | TRBV5-1 | TRBD2 | TRBJ2-3
TGTGCCAGCAGTCCTCCTGAGTCGGAGACCCAGTACTTC | CASSPPESETQYF | few | 13 | TRBV6-5 | NA | TRBJ2-5
TGCGCCAGCAGCTCCCGACAGAGAACCATGAACACTGAAGCTTTCTTT | CASSSRQRTMNTEAFF | few | 16 | TRBV5-1 | NA | TRBJ1-1
TGTGCCAGCAGTGAAGGTCCCGGGGGAGGGCCAGCCTCATGGGATGAGCAGTTCTTC | CASSEGPGGGPASWDEQFF | few | 19 | TRBV6-1 | TRBD2 | TRBJ2-1
TGTGCCAGCAGCCCAGGACCCTTCAGGGAGGAGCAGTACTTC | CASSPGPFREEQYF | NA | 14 | TRBV7-9 | NA | TRBJ2-5
TGTGCCAGCACCTCCCGGGTAGAGACCCAGTACTTC | CASTSRVETQYF | NA | 12 | TRBV6-6 | NA | TRBJ2-5
TGTGCCAGCAGTCAAAACCGGGAAGCATACGAGCAGTACTTC | CASSQNREAYEQYF | few | 14 | TRBV4-2 | NA | TRBJ2-7
TGTGCTAGTGGTTTGGGGAGGGGAAATCAGCCCCAGCATTTT | CASGLGRGNQPQHF | few | 14 | TRBV12-5 | NA | TRBJ1-5
TGTGCCAGCGTCGACAGGGGCCGGGAGACCCAGTACTTC | CASVDRGRETQYF | NA | 13 | TRBV5-4 | TRBD1 | TRBJ2-5
TGTGCCAGTCACTCGTCGTCTTTCTCCTACAATGAGCAGTTCTTC | CASHSSSFSYNEQFF | many | 15 | TRBV6-1 | NA | TRBJ2-1
TGTGCCAACGGACAGGGCTACGAGCAGTACTTC | CANGQGYEQYF | NA | 11 | TRBV7-3 | TRBD1 | TRBJ2-7
TGTGCCAGTAGTACAGGACAGACGAGCTCCTACAATGAGCAGTTCTTC | CASSTGQTSSYNEQFF | NA | 16 | TRBV19 | NA | TRBJ2-1
TGCGCCAGCAGCCAAGGGTCAGGACAGCATAACTATGGCTACACCTTC | CASSQGSGQHNYGYTF | few | 16 | TRBV4-3 | NA | TRBJ1-2
TGTGCCAGCAGCTCCTATAAGAAGGAGAGTGGCTACACCTTC | CASSSYKKESGYTF | NA | 14 | TRBV7-2 | NA | TRBJ1-2
TGTGCCTGGAGTGTACTAGCGGGGGATGAGCAGTTCTTC | CAWSVLAGDEQFF | few | 13 | TRBV30 | TRBD2 | TRBJ2-1
TGTGCCAGCAGCATAGCTAGCGGACCTACAGATACGCAGTATTTT | CASSIASGPTDTQYF | NA | 15 | TRBV7-2 | TRBD2 | TRBJ2-3
TGTGCCACCAGCAGAGATTTCCCGGGACAGGGTGCCGAGCAGTACTTC | CATSRDFPGQGAEQYF | NA | 16 | TRBV15 | TRBD1 | TRBJ2-7
TGCGCCAGCAGCCCCCCGGGAGGCAATCAGCCCCAGCATTTT | CASSPPGGNQPQHF | few | 14 | TRBV4-1 | NA | TRBJ1-5
TGCGCCAGCAGCTTGGACACAGCGGATAATTCACCCCTCCACTTT | CASSLDTADNSPLHF | few | 15 | TRBV5-1 | NA | TRBJ1-6
TGTGCCAGCTCACCGAACGGGGGGGACCATGAGCAGTTCTTC | CASSPNGGDHEQFF | many | 14 | TRBV18 | TRBD2 | TRBJ2-1